What follows describes a single T cell receptor (beta chain). The antigen remains undetermined. This entry comes from a study of blood T cells in healthy people across ages. Study-level findings and limits: With unsorted PBMCs, a conclusive comparison of naive versus antigen-experienced cells was not possible. Compared with aged donors, long-lived donors showed fewer expanded clones, suggesting selection.

A second PCR, run for roughly 7 to 12 cycles, used a sample-barcoded 5' primer plus a J-beta primer mix. TCRdb analysed the 5' RACE reads with MiXCR anew, one entry per CDR3 protein. Found here are roughly 1,000,000 distinct CDR3 sequences, almost 25% of them singletons; the top ten hold approximately 0.75%. In each sample, at least 7 million PBMCs were isolated. These data were likewise used in another study, on T cells of mothers and their children.

The sample was blood. The source of this sequence is a girl aged 2 to 10 in good health.

The CDR3, as DNA: TGTGCCAGAATACAAGACAGGACAATCGTTACTACTAAAGAGACCCAGTACTTC. Protein: CARIQDRTIVTTKETQYF. This chain connects TRBV6-2 or TRBV6-3 to TRBJ2-5, with a weak D call TRBD1 (6 bases). This CDR3 spans 18 amino acids. Trimming pared 9 bases from V and 3 bases from J, leaving 29 bases between. In germline, CDR1 is MNHEY, CDR2 SVGEGT.